This TCR beta chain was sequenced for a study of blood T cells in healthy people across ages. Notes on the study in general: Since the PBMCs were unsorted, naive and antigen-experienced cells could not be conclusively compared. Roughly linearly, TCR beta diversity per million T cells fell as age increased.

Notes on this clonotype: As yet, its antigen is unknown.

This CDR3 is 14 amino acids long. The trim removed 3 bases at V and 6 bases at J, leaving 4 bases unmatched. Germline V lookup: CDR1 LGHDT, CDR2 YNNKEL (reference sequence). Per-sample yields of isolated PBMCs were at least 6 million. Then a second PCR, running roughly 7 to 11 cycles, was carried out with a sample-barcoded 5' primer and a J-beta primer mix. TCRdb re-derived calls from the 5' RACE reads in MiXCR, one entry per CDR3 protein. The sample consists of 800,000 to 1,000,000 distinct CDR3 sequences, around 48% of them appearing once. This TCR was sampled from a man aged 25-40 years in good health. The chain combines TRBV3-1 with TRBJ1-2, with TRBD1 matching over 10 bases. The sequenced sample consisted of blood. The CDR3 reads CASSQTGTGDGYTF. The CDR3 DNA follows: TGTGCCAGCAGCCAGACCGGGACAGGGGATGGCTACACCTTC.